This T cell receptor beta chain is drawn from a study of cytomegalovirus exposure and HLA in healthy donors. Study-level findings and limits: TRBV6-2, TRBV6-3 and some other V segments were unresolvable in 87-base-pair reads. Later on, analysis showed that most CMV-associated TCR beta chains appeared to be HLA-restricted. Immune exposure information comprised only CMV serostatus.

Germline trimming cut 2 bases from V and 3 bases from J; bases unmatched to any gene: 4. In germline, CDR1 is MNHNS, CDR2 SASEGT. This CDR3 is 18 amino acids long. Use of 60 Vbeta and 13 Jbeta primers characterized the PCR. Libraries were prepared by immunoSEQ multiplex PCR; TCRdb keeps only in-frame clonotypes and omits some of them. The sample lists about 160,000 clones, around three quarters occurring once. As to this clone: Its antigen is undetermined.

The donors (healthy individuals) were bone marrow donors. The chain couples TRBV6-1 to TRBJ2-2; TRBD2 aligns across 15 bases. The clonotype was recovered from a man aged 35 to 55 in good health and CMV-seronegative. What was sequenced was PBMCs. The DNA for the CDR3 is TGTGCCAGCAGTGAACCGGGACTAGCGGGAGGAGACACCGGGGAGCTGTTTTTT. This encodes CASSEPGLAGGDTGELFF.